The T cell receptor (beta chain) under discussion was sequenced for a study of spatial heterogeneity in lung cancer. Study-level results: At tumor resection, ubiquitous expanded TCRs were detected in blood more often than later.

V lost 1 base, J lost 7 bases, and 9 bases stayed unmatched. The germline V gene encodes CDR1 MNHEY and CDR2 SVGAGI. The CDR3 covers 17 residues. Using its own MiXCR run on the 5' RACE reads, TCRdb lists one record per CDR3 protein. This sample has tens of thousands of distinct CDR3 sequences; about an eighth occur once, and the top ten carry 7.2%. The table lists this clonotype with a few counts. Its target is unknown. The time point: sample taken at primary tumor resection. Whole RNA obtained from tumor, nontumor lung or frozen PBMC underwent sequencing without sorting. The sequences come from PBMCs, collected at surgery. This clonotype was obtained from a male donor with early-stage non-small cell lung cancer. The chain links TRBV6-5 to TRBJ1-6; 8 bases are a match to TRBD1. CDR3 DNA sequence: TGTGCCAGCAGTTACTGGGGGCTACAGGGGGGAAATTCACCCCTCCACTTT. It translates to CASSYWGLQGGNSPLHF.